This TCR beta chain emerged from a study of cytomegalovirus exposure and HLA in healthy donors. Overall study context: The 120 validation repertoires, a later analysis reported, used the same platform as the 650 to 800 repertoires from the first cohort.

Clones were sequenced by immunoSEQ multiplex PCR, and TCRdb holds only the in-frame ones, with some missing. The repertoire holds approximately 120,000 clones, 88% seen once, with 2% to 2.5% in the top ten. Germline V gene lookup returns CDR1 LNHDA and CDR2 SQIVND (reference sequence). V trimming: 9 bases; J trimming: 0 bases; junction bases outside the gene matches: 11. The CDR3 is 16 residues long. The sample comprised PBMCs. The receptor was isolated from a woman between 18 and 29 years old in good health and CMV-seronegative. The chain is built from TRBV19 and TRBJ1-2; 9 nucleotides line up with TRBD1. The CDR3 DNA reads as TGTGCCAGCGGACACCCGAGGGACAGGGCTAACTATGGCTACACCTTC. It is translated as CASGHPRDRANYGYTF.